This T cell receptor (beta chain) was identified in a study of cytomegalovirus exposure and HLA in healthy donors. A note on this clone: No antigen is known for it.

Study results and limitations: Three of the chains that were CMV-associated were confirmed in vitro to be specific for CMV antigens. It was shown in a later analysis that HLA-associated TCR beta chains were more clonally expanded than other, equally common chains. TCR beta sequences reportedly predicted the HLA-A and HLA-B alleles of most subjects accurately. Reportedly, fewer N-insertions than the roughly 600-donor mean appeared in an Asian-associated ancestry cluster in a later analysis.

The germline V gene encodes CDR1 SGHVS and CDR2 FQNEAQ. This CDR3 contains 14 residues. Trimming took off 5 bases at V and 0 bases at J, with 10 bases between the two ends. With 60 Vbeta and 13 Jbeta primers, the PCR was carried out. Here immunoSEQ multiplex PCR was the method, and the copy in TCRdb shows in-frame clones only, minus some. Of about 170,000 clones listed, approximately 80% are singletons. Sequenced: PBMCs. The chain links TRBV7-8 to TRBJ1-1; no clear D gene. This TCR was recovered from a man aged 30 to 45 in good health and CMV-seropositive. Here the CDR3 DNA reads TGTGCCAGCAGCGCACAGATCTTGAACACTGAAGCTTTCTTT. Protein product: CASSAQILNTEAFF.